This T cell receptor beta chain appears in the sequencing data of a study of T-cell reconstitution after alpha-beta-depleted transplantation in children. Unique molecular identifiers were built into the TCRbeta library. TCRdb re-derived calls from the PCR reads in MiXCR, one entry per CDR3 protein. This sample has 300,000 or so distinct CDR3 sequences, with around 25% found just once. Study conclusions and caveats: Reportedly, only several hundred clones from non-depleted graft cells drove alpha-beta T-cell counts at about two months. In some patients, recipient T cells and intrathymic progenitors surviving conditioning explained high day-60 diversity. Newly made T cells mostly supplied T-cell counts and diversity one year after transplant.

Details on this clonotype: Its antigen is not identified.

The CDR3 has 19 residues. CDR1 and CDR2 (germline): MNHEY, SMNVEV (reference sequence). The ends lost 5 bases at V and 0 bases at J; junction bases unmatched: 15. Sequencing was performed on PBMCs, mostly from graft donor cells, taken 180 days after TCRalphabeta/CD19-depleted stem cell transplant. The chain employs TRBV27 and TRBJ2-7, with 11 bases aligning to TRBD2. The TCR comes from a male patient under 18 who had a stem cell transplant for acute lymphoblastic leukemia, so the T cells may come from the graft donor. The CDR3: CASSPPRNKGLADSYEQYF. For the CDR3, the DNA is TGTGCCAGCAGTCCCCCACGGAATAAGGGACTAGCGGACTCCTACGAGCAGTACTTC.